The clone carrying this TCR beta chain was counted once. The data belong to a study of blood T cell repertoires in COVID-19. Study as a whole: In each case, the material was cDNA or gDNA derived from T cells, B-cell-depleted T cells, or PBMCs.

The V gene's germline CDR1 is KGHSH and CDR2 LQKENI. The CDR3 is 15 residues long. V shed 0 bases and J shed 1 base, with 4 bases lying between them. Using immunoSEQ multiplex PCR, the repertoire was profiled, and TCRdb retains in-frame clones only, with some absent. This table has approximately 150,000 clones, more than 70% appearing once. Sequenced material: peripheral blood. The sequence was collected from a man aged 50-59 years who had recovered from COVID-19. The J gene is TRBJ2-6, the V gene TRBV18, with unresolved D. The CDR3 DNA reads TGTGCCAGCTCACCACCGAGGTCTGGGGCCAACGTCCTGACTTTC. Protein: CASSPPRSGANVLTF.